The 28 T cell receptor beta chains presented below share a single source sample, sequenced in a study of Tregs in tolerant kidney transplant recipients. Sequencing was performed with immunoSEQ multiplex PCR; in TCRdb, only in-frame clones are kept and a portion is missing. The table has some 240,000 clones, roughly 80% seen once. The specimen sequenced was CD4+ T cells from blood. The receptors were gathered from a human donor in good health.

The chain recombines TRBV2 with TRBJ2-3; 10 bases are shared with TRBD2. There are 17 residues in the CDR3. J was trimmed by 4 bases and V by 6 bases; bases with no gene match: 13. Looked up from germline, CDR1 is SNHLY and CDR2 is FYNNEI. The CDR3 sequence is CASSAGGSGGMADTQYF. CDR3 DNA sequence: TGTGCCAGCAGCGCCGGGGGTAGCGGGGGGATGGCAGATACGCAGTATTTT.

The rearrangement uses TRBV7-9 and TRBJ1-2; TRBD1 agrees at 9 bases. V dropped 5 bases and J dropped 2; count of bases not matched to a gene: 6. CDR1 is SEHNR and CDR2 is FQNEAQ in the germline V gene (reference sequence). This CDR3 has 15 residues. The CDR3 loop is CASSPGQGPNYGYTF. The CDR3 DNA reads TGTGCCAGCAGCCCAGGACAGGGGCCCAACTATGGCTACACCTTC.

CDR3 in amino acids: CASSPSPTGELFF. The CDR3 bases are TGTGCCAGCAGCCCATCCCCCACCGGGGAGCTGTTTTTT. The rearrangement uses TRBV9 and TRBJ2-2; D unclear. Looked up from germline, CDR1 is SGDLS and CDR2 is YYNGEE. This CDR3 spans 13 amino acids. V was shortened by 4 bases and J by 4 bases, with 8 bases between the two germline ends.

The chain carries TRBV5-1 and TRBJ2-2, with 9 bases aligning to TRBD2. Germline trimming cut 3 bases from V and 1 base from J; bases unmatched to any gene: 4. The CDR3 is 16 amino acids. Germline V CDR1 and CDR2: SGHRS, YFSETQ. CDR3 sequence reads: CASSSLSGGNTGELFF. The CDR3, as DNA: TGCGCCAGCAGCTCCCTTAGCGGGGGGAACACCGGGGAGCTGTTTTTT.

With respect to this clone: Other DNA sequences of this sample code for an identical CDR3. The chain carries TRBV5-1 and TRBJ1-2, with D perhaps matching TRBD1 (5 bases). In germline, CDR1 is SGHRS, CDR2 YFSETQ. With 4 bases removed from V and 8 bases from J, the gap between germline ends came to 21 bases. This CDR3 is 15 amino acids long. The CDR3 nucleotides read TGCGCCAGCAGCCCCAGACACGTGGGGGACTCCGGCTACACCTTC. Its translation is CASSPRHVGDSGYTF. Full variable domain (remainder filled in from reference TRBV5-1 and TRBJ1-2): KAGVTQTPRYLIKTRGQQVTLSCSPISGHRSVSWYQQTPGQGLQFLFEYFSETQRNKGNFPGRFSGRQFSNSRSEMNVSTLELGDSALYLCASSPRHVGDSGYTFGSGTRLTVV.

This clone has just a few counts. This chain joins TRBV7-2 and TRBJ1-2, with D possibly being TRBD1 (5 bases). The germline V and J ends were trimmed by 5 bases and 4 bases, with 14 bases remaining between them. The CDR3 is made up of 14 amino acids. CDR1 and CDR2 from the germline V gene are SGHTA and FQGNSA. The CDR3 protein is CASSPSGQSYGYTF. CDR3 sequence (DNA): TGTGCCAGCAGCCCATCTGGACAATCCTATGGCTACACCTTC. Combining the CDR3 with reference TRBV7-2 and TRBJ1-2 gives the whole variable domain GAGVSQSPSNKVTEKGKDVELRCDPISGHTALYWYRQSLGQGLEFLIYFQGNSAPDKSGLPSDRFSAERTGGSVSTLTIQRTQQEDSAVYLCASSPSGQSYGYTFGSGTRLTVV.

The chain's CDR3 is CAGKGSNNYGYTF. The CDR3 region has the DNA TGTGCCGGAAAAGGTTCCAACAATTATGGCTACACCTTC. This sequence joins TRBV30 and TRBJ1-2; D gene ambiguous. The CDR3 sequence is 13 residues long. Trimming shortened V by 8 bases and J by 5 bases, and 18 bases separated the two germline ends. CDR1 and CDR2 (germline): GTSNPN, SVGIG (reference sequence). Variable domain in full (rest from reference TRBV30 and TRBJ1-2): SQTIHQWPATLVQPVGSPLSLECTVEGTSNPNLYWYRQAAGRGLQLLFYSVGIGQISSEVPQNLSASRPQDRQFILSSKKLLLSDSGFYLCAGKGSNNYGYTFGSGTRLTVV.

The V and J genes are TRBV5-1 and TRBJ2-7; 11 bases agree with TRBD2. The CDR3 is 16 residues long. Germline CDR1 SGHRS, CDR2 YFSETQ. J lost 3 bases, V lost 4 bases, and 9 bases had no gene match. CDR3 region: CASSLAGGPPGYEQYF. CDR3 bases: TGCGCCAGCAGCCTAGCGGGAGGTCCTCCCGGCTACGAGCAGTACTTC.

CDR3 nucleotides: TGTGCCAGCAGCGTCCCGACAGGGACCTACACCTTC. Protein: CASSVPTGTYTF. The chain carries TRBV9 and TRBJ1-2, with 7 bases matching TRBD1. The CDR3 has 12 residues. Germline V gene sequence: CDR1 SGDLS, CDR2 YYNGEE. V shed 2 bases and J 10 bases; nucleotides not matched to a gene: 5.

In its sample, this clone was seen a few times. The chain recombines TRBV4-2 with TRBJ1-5; 8 nucleotides match TRBD1. The CDR3 extends over 15 amino acids. The junction had 6 bases not matched to a gene; V was cut back by 4 bases and J by 4 bases. CDR1 and CDR2 (germline): LGHNA, YNFKEQ. CDR3 bases: TGTGCCAGCAGCCCCGACAGGGGTGGAAATCAGCCCCAGCATTTT. Its translation: CASSPDRGGNQPQHF.

The chain carries TRBV10-1 and TRBJ2-3, with TRBD1 matching 8 bases. Germline CDR1 and CDR2: WNHNN and SYGVQD (reference sequence). Trimming at V came to 5 bases and at J to 0 bases, leaving 4 bases not matched to a gene. This CDR3 has 15 amino acids. CDR3 sequence (DNA): TGCGCCAGCAGTAAGACAGGGGCGAGCACAGATACGCAGTATTTT. Its protein is CASSKTGASTDTQYF.

The rearrangement links TRBV7-2 to TRBJ2-1; no reliable D call. CDR1 is SGHTA, CDR2 FQGNSA, per germline. V was clipped by 7 bases and J by 10 bases, with 17 bases between them. The CDR3 runs 13 residues. DNA for the CDR3: TGTGCCAGCATCCAATCTAGTATCGGGGAGCAGTTCTTC. Amino acids: CASIQSSIGEQFF. Complete variable domain (other parts from reference TRBV7-2 and TRBJ2-1): GAGVSQSPSNKVTEKGKDVELRCDPISGHTALYWYRQSLGQGLEFLIYFQGNSAPDKSGLPSDRFSAERTGGSVSTLTIQRTQQEDSAVYLCASIQSSIGEQFFGPGTRLTVL.

This clone was seen just once. This rearrangement joins TRBV19 to TRBJ1-5; maybe TRBD1 (5 bases). Germline V gene data show CDR1 as LNHDA and CDR2 as SQIVND (reference sequence). V dropped 3 bases and J dropped 2 bases, with 11 bases sitting between them. The CDR3 is 15 residues long. The DNA of the CDR3 is TGTGCCAGTAGTATGAAAGGGGTCGGCAATCAGCCCCAGCATTTT. Amino acids: CASSMKGVGNQPQHF.

The chain employs TRBV4-2 and TRBJ2-7, with D possibly being TRBD2 (5 bases). CDR3 length equals 17 residues. The germline V and J ends were trimmed by 0 bases and 0 bases, with 15 bases remaining between them. The germline gives CDR1 LGHNA, CDR2 YNFKEQ. The CDR3 DNA reads TGTGCCAGCAGCCAAGATGAGGGCAGCGAGAGCTCCTACGAGCAGTACTTC. Its translation: CASSQDEGSESSYEQYF.

This chain connects TRBV6-1 to TRBJ2-1; D possibly corresponds to TRBD2 (6 bases). V lost 0 bases to trimming and J lost 4 bases, with 22 bases between them. The CDR3 totals 19 residues. The V gene's germline CDR1 is MNHNS and CDR2 SASEGT. In DNA form, the CDR3 reads TGTGCCAGCAGTGAAGCCCAGCTAGGAGGGACTTACTTATACAATGAGCAGTTCTTC. Protein sequence: CASSEAQLGGTYLYNEQFF.

The chain joins TRBV7-8 to TRBJ2-2, with D unclear. CDR1 SGHVS and CDR2 FQNEAQ come from the germline V gene. The germline V and J ends were trimmed by 4 bases and 1 base, with 13 bases remaining between them. There are 16 residues in the CDR3. CDR3 nucleotides: TGTGCCAGCAGCTCCTTAGAGCGACTGAACACCGGGGAGCTGTTTTTT. Amino acids: CASSSLERLNTGELFF.

The chain joins TRBV5-6 to TRBJ2-1, with 7 bases that match TRBD1. Trimming took 0 bases from V and 4 from J; bases not matched to a gene: 7. CDR1 and CDR2 from the germline V gene are SGHDT and YYEEEE. CDR3 length: 16 residues. In DNA form, the CDR3 reads TGTGCCAGCAGCTTGGCCGGGACAGTCGTTTACAATGAGCAGTTCTTC. It codes for CASSLAGTVVYNEQFF. The whole variable domain, remainder taken from reference TRBV5-6 and TRBJ2-1, is DAGVTQSPTHLIKTRGQQVTLRCSPKSGHDTVSWYQQALGQGPQFIFQYYEEEERQRGNFPDRFSGHQFPNYSSELNVNALLLGDSALYLCASSLAGTVVYNEQFFGPGTRLTVL.

V is TRBV5-1 and J is TRBJ2-2, with 7 bases matching TRBD2. The germline gives CDR1 SGHRS, CDR2 YFSETQ. Germline trimming cut 0 bases from V and 5 bases from J; bases unmatched to any gene: 4. This CDR3 has 15 residues. CDR3 loop: CASSLGTSLTGELFF. In nucleotides, the CDR3 is TGCGCCAGCAGCTTGGGGACTAGTCTAACCGGGGAGCTGTTTTTT.

Remarks on this clone: Other DNA sequences in the sample encode the same CDR3. The V call is TRBV12-5, the J call TRBJ2-2; either TRBD1 or TRBD2 may fit D (5 bases each). Between the trimmed V and J ends, which lost 5 bases and 4 bases, there was a span of 17 bases. This CDR3 comprises 16 residues. Germline V gene lookup returns CDR1 LGHNT and CDR2 FRNRAP. The CDR3 here is CASGPTGTGSTGELFF. In nucleotides, the CDR3 is TGTGCTAGTGGTCCTACTGGGACGGGGTCCACCGGGGAGCTGTTTTTT.

This rearrangement joins TRBV2 to TRBJ1-1, with D unresolved. The CDR3 runs 13 residues. V was trimmed by 6 bases and J by 1 base, leaving 9 bases between them. The germline V gene encodes CDR1 SNHLY and CDR2 FYNNEI. The CDR3 nucleotides read TGTGCCAGCAGCACGGACCGGAACACTGAAGCTTTCTTT. Its translation: CASSTDRNTEAFF.

The V and J genes are TRBV5-6 and TRBJ1-4; D not certain. Germline V CDR1 and CDR2: SGHDT, YYEEEE. Trimming pared 4 bases from V and 8 bases from J, leaving 18 bases between. The CDR3 loop spans 15 amino acids. This chain's CDR3 is CASSQGRWGGEKLFF. In DNA form, the CDR3 reads TGTGCCAGCAGCCAAGGACGGTGGGGTGGCGAAAAACTGTTTTTT.

V gene TRBV7-8 combines with J gene TRBJ1-2; 8 nucleotides match TRBD1. Unmatched junction bases numbered 7, after V lost 2 bases and J lost 2 bases. Germline V gene data show CDR1 as SGHVS and CDR2 as FQNEAQ. CDR3 size: 16 residues. CDR3 in DNA: TGTGCCAGCAGCTTACGGACAGGGTTTAAGAACTATGGCTACACCTTC. Translating gives CASSLRTGFKNYGYTF.

The chain employs TRBV2 and TRBJ2-2; 9 bases line up with TRBD2. After removal of 4 bases from V and 7 bases from J, the junction contained 4 bases not matched to a gene. Looked up from germline, CDR1 is SNHLY and CDR2 is FYNNEI. The CDR3 totals 14 residues. CDR3 bases: TGTGCCAGCAGTGTAGCGGGAGACGTCGGGGAGCTGTTTTTT. Translated, it gives CASSVAGDVGELFF.

V gene TRBV7-2 combines with J gene TRBJ2-2; TRBD2 aligns across 7 bases. Germline V gives CDR1 SGHTA, CDR2 FQGNSA. The CDR3 is 15 residues long. The V gene end was trimmed by 6 bases and the J gene end by 1 base; junction bases not matched to a gene: 5. The CDR3 loop reads CASSRTRENTGELFF. In nucleotides, the CDR3 is TGTGCCAGCAGTCGGACTAGGGAGAACACCGGGGAGCTGTTTTTT.

CDR3 sequence reads: CASRNPGQPSRGYTF. The CDR3 bases are TGTGCCAGCAGGAACCCTGGACAGCCATCTCGTGGCTACACCTTC. The rearrangement links TRBV2 to TRBJ1-2, with D tentatively TRBD1 (6 bases). Germline-derived CDR1 and CDR2 are SNHLY and FYNNEI. This CDR3 is built from 15 residues. The V end lost 6 bases, the J end lost 7 bases, and 21 bases lay between the germline ends.

A few counts support this clone. This sequence joins TRBV4-1 and TRBJ2-3; 10 bases line up with TRBD2. From germline, CDR1 is MGHRA and CDR2 YSYEKL. V lost 2 bases, J lost 3 bases, and 5 bases stayed unmatched. The CDR3 has 16 residues. In DNA, the CDR3 is TGCGCCAGCAGCCAACGAGCGGGAGGGTTGACAGATACGCAGTATTTT. This encodes CASSQRAGGLTDTQYF.

This chain links TRBV7-6 with TRBJ2-5, with TRBD1 identical over 7 bases. Trimming cost V 5 bases and J 1 base; bases outside gene matches: 1. The CDR3 covers 13 residues. Germline V gives CDR1 SGHVS, CDR2 FNYEAQ. CDR3 loop: CASSRDSQETQYF. The DNA of the CDR3 is TGTGCCAGCAGCCGGGACAGCCAAGAGACCCAGTACTTC.

The V call is TRBV10-1, the J call TRBJ1-4; D remains unclear. The CDR3 has 9 amino acids. The V gene's germline CDR1 is WNHNN and CDR2 SYGVQD (reference sequence). V lost 11 bases and J 8 bases, leaving 6 bases between the germline ends. DNA of the CDR3: TGCGCCGAATGGGAAAAACTGTTTTTT. It encodes CAEWEKLFF.